The present T cell receptor beta chain was sequenced within a study of blood T cell repertoires in COVID-19. Original data processing: The authors estimated nucleated cell counts from reference gene primer amplification. Clones were read by immunoSEQ multiplex PCR, and TCRdb kept only the in-frame ones, dropping some. That table supplies the V and J calls and clone size; D and trimming were determined from the DNA. The sample includes around 290,000 clones, around 88% of them seen just once. V lost 1 base and J lost 4, with 16 bases in between. Germline-derived CDR1 and CDR2 are SGHAT and FQNNGV. This CDR3 region has 17 residues.

Sequencing input: peripheral blood. The origin of this receptor is a woman aged 70-85 years with COVID-19, enrolled during active disease. V is TRBV11-2 and J is TRBJ2-2; a weak D match, TRBD1 (5 bases). The CDR3 DNA sequence: TGTGCCAGCAGCTTAGTCCAGGGTGCAGGGTTCACCGGGGAGCTGTTTTTT. It codes for CASSLVQGAGFTGELFF.